The sequence of this TCR beta chain was determined in a study of blood T cell repertoires in COVID-19 (dated by TCRdb to about 2020). About the full investigation: The collaborator samples originated in the United States, Italy and Spain and spanned the acute and convalescent phases of COVID-19. The material from the prospective study consisted of cDNA or gDNA derived from T cells, B-cell-depleted T cells, or PBMCs. Deeply sampled blood TCRbeta repertoires from subjects exposed to, actively infected with, or recovered from COVID-19 were included in the dataset. A freely available public database, intended as a resource for researchers studying the immune response to SARS-CoV-2, is where the repertoires were released. The samples were drawn from two sources: the first 160 participants of the ongoing ImmuneRACE study, and some 1,300 subjects contributed by 6 global collaborators. Sample metadata almost always included a de-identified subject ID, COVID-19 status, age in years and sex. Where available, HLA class I and class II types were obtained from metadata supplied by the sample provider rather than from assay-based typing.

TCRbeta CDR3 regions were amplified from genomic DNA using the immunoSEQ Assay, a bias-controlled multiplex PCR. The study's processing was this. Within the assay, amplification of reference gene primers was used to estimate how many nucleated cells each sample contained. Sequence reads were collapsed and filtered to measure the absolute abundance of every unique TCRbeta CDR3 rearrangement. Productive Simpson clonality was computed per sample as the square root of Simpson's diversity index over productive rearrangements. Here the immuneACCESS table is served through TCRdb, limited to in-frame sequences with V and J called. Missing clones are a known gap in these copies; in checked studies unresolved V genes cover under half, and the rest lacks a known reason. That table supplies the V and J calls and clone size; D and trimming were determined from the DNA. A total of 410,000 or so clones appear in this sample, roughly 90% of them only once. The ten largest account for about 1.6% of the sample.

On the study overall, not on this receptor specifically: Clinical and demographic metadata were provided uncurated, with the amount varying by source and participant.

In Seattle, one collaborating source enrolled patients while the infection was active and tracked those patients longitudinally over the course of disease. Each collaborating institution followed its own protocols to collect whole blood in K2EDTA tubes. For TCRbeta analysis, collaborators shipped samples in one of three forms: frozen whole blood, isolated PBMCs, or DNA extracted from either of those sample types. V was cut back by 5 bases and J by 8 bases, leaving a gap of 20 bases between them. The cysteine opens and the phenylalanine closes a CDR3 of 15 amino acids. The retained sequence is limited to the CDR3, 45 bases, with the frame set at the first base. As encoded in the germline V gene (reference sequence), CDR1 is MNHEY while CDR2 is SMNVEV. In regard to this clone: Its antigen is currently not known. Within one base of it there is no much larger clone, and no base qualities were kept.

Sample: peripheral blood. This clonotype was sampled from a woman aged 40 to 50 with COVID-19, enrolled during active disease. This chain is built from TRBV27 and TRBJ2-3, with a weak D call of TRBD2 (6 bases match). The DNA reads TGTGCCAGCAGTGAACCGGGACTGTCACCAGGTACGCAGTATTTT. It encodes CASSEPGLSPGTQYF.